This TCR beta chain was sequenced in a study of cytomegalovirus exposure and HLA in healthy donors. There are 15 residues in the CDR3. Germline assignment: CDR1 SGHRS and CDR2 YFSETQ. V was clipped by 4 bases and J by 7 bases; unmatched bases: 6. The PCR contained 60 Vbeta and 13 Jbeta primers. Assay used: immunoSEQ multiplex PCR; TCRdb lists only in-frame clones, some missing. This repertoire comprises 45,000 to 60,000 clones; its ten largest clones make up around 3.7%. Concerning this clone: Other nucleotide sequences from this sample produce the same CDR3.

This receptor was identified in a male donor in good health and CMV-seronegative. This chain joins TRBV5-1 and TRBJ1-6; 9 bases fit TRBD1. The source material was PBMCs. CDR3: CASSITGTGNSPLHF. CDR3 bases: TGCGCCAGCAGCATTACCGGGACAGGGAATTCACCCCTCCACTTT.